This T cell receptor (beta chain) was captured by sequencing in a study of cytomegalovirus exposure and HLA in healthy donors. Trimming shortened V by 0 bases and J by 5 bases, and 5 bases separated the two germline ends. CDR1 SGHKS and CDR2 YYEKEE come from the germline V gene (reference sequence). The CDR3 loop spans 12 amino acids. 60 Vbeta and 13 Jbeta primers were used in PCR. The table came from immunoSEQ multiplex PCR; TCRdb's copy has only in-frame clones and leaves some out. This sample has roughly 150,000 clones, with roughly 9.8% found just once. The sequenced sample consisted of PBMCs. The rearrangement links TRBV5-5 to TRBJ2-5; D unresolved. This TCR came from a man aged 50 to 60 in good health and CMV-seronegative. The CDR3 protein is CASSLGRETQYF. The CDR3 DNA sequence: TGTGCCAGCAGCTTGGGTCGGGAGACCCAGTACTTC.